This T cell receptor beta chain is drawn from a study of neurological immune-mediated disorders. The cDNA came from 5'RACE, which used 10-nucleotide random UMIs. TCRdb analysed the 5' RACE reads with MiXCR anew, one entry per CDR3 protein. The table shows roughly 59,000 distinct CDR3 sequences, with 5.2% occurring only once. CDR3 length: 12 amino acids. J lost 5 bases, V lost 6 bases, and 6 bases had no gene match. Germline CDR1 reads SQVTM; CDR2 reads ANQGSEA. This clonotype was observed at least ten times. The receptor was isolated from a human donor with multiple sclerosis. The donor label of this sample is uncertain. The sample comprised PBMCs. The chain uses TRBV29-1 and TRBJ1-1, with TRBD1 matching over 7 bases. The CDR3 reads CSVDRVGTEAFF. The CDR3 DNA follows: TGCAGCGTAGACAGGGTGGGGACTGAAGCTTTCTTT. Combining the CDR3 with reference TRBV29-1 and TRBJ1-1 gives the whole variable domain SAVISQKPSRDICQRGTSLTIQCQVDSQVTMMFWYRQQPGQSLTLIATANQGSEATYESGFVIDKFPISRPNLTFSTLTVSNMSPEDSSIYLCSVDRVGTEAFFGQGTRLTVV.